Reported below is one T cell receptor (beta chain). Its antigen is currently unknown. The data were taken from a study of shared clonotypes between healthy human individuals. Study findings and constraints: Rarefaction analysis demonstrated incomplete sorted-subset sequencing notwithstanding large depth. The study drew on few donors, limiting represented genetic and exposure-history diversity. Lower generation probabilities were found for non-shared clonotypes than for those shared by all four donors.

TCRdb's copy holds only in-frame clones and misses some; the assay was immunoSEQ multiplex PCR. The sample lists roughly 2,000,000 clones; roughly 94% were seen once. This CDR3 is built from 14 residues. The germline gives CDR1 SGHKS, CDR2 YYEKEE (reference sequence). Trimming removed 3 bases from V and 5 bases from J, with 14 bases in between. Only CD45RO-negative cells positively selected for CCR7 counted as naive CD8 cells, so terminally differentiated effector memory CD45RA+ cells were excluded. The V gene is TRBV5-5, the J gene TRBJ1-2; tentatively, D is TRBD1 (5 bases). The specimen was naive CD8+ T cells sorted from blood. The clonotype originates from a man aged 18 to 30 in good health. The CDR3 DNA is TGTGCCAGCAGCTCGACGGTGGGGCCATATGGCTACACCTTC. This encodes CASSSTVGPYGYTF.